One sample yielded the 32 T cell receptor beta chains listed below, sequenced in a study of cytomegalovirus exposure and HLA in healthy donors (dated by TCRdb to the late 2010s). Libraries were made using the immunoSEQ multiplex PCR assay. A mixture of 60 forward primers for TCR Vbeta segments and 13 reverse primers for TCR Jbeta segments was used in the multiplex PCR. Here the immuneACCESS table is served through TCRdb, limited to in-frame sequences with V and J called. Missing clones are a known gap in these copies; in checked studies unresolved V genes cover under half, and the rest lacks a known reason. Across this sample there are about 67,000 clones, with approximately 71% seen only once. The ten top clones hold 2% to 2.5% of the sample. The sample consisted of PBMCs. These receptors all stem from a woman aged 25 to 39 in good health and CMV-seronegative.

The J gene is TRBJ2-7, the V gene TRBV7-9, with D tentatively TRBD1 (5 bases). The CDR3 sequence is 12 residues long. The V gene lost 1 base and the J gene lost 11 bases, with 12 bases spanning the gap. The V gene's germline CDR1 is SEHNR and CDR2 FQNEAQ (reference sequence). CDR3 protein: CASSLDDRPEYF. In DNA, the CDR3 is TGTGCCAGCAGCTTAGACGACAGACCAGAGTACTTC.

CDR3 bases: TGTGCCAGCAGTGTGCGAGACTATGGTGTTCATAATTCACCCCTCCACTTT. This encodes CASSVRDYGVHNSPLHF. This sequence joins TRBV7-3 and TRBJ1-6; D is unresolved. Germline CDR1 reads SGHTA; CDR2 reads FQGTGA. V lost 6 bases and J 5 bases, leaving 20 bases between the germline ends. The CDR3 loop spans 17 amino acids.

The rearrangement joins TRBV7-2 to TRBJ2-5, with 9 bases that match TRBD2. The CDR3 is 15 amino acids. Trimming cost V 1 base and J 7 bases; bases outside gene matches: 7. In germline, CDR1 is SGHTA, CDR2 FQGNSA. The CDR3 bases are TGTGCCAGCAGCTTAGATGGTAGCGGGGGCGTGACCCAGTACTTC. It translates to CASSLDGSGGVTQYF.

This chain joins TRBV18 and TRBJ1-5; 8 bases are shared with TRBD1. This CDR3 is 16 amino acids long. Trimming removed 4 bases from V and 2 bases from J; junction bases left unmatched: 7. Germline loops: CDR1 KGHSH, CDR2 LQKENI. The CDR3 bases are TGTGCCAGCTCACTAACACAGGGGGGAGGCAATCAGCCCCAGCATTTT. It encodes CASSLTQGGGNQPQHF.

This clone was counted a single time. This chain connects TRBV7-8 to TRBJ2-3; possible D gene TRBD1, 7 bases. This CDR3 contains 14 residues. Trimming took off 4 bases at V and 5 bases at J, with 13 bases between the two ends. Germline CDR1 SGHVS, CDR2 FQNEAQ. This CDR3 is CASSSGTAGDTQYF. The DNA for the CDR3 is TGTGCCAGCAGCTCCGGGACAGCGGGAGATACGCAGTATTTT. Drawing the rest from reference TRBV7-8 and TRBJ2-3, the complete variable domain is GAGVSQSPRYKVAKRGQDVALRCDPISGHVSLFWYQQALGQGPEFLTYFQNEAQLDKSGLPSDRFFAERPEGSVSTLKIQRTQQEDSAVYLCASSSGTAGDTQYFGPGTRLTVL.

The genes are TRBV5-5 and TRBJ2-3; 8 bases fit TRBD2. J gave up 0 bases and V 0 bases, and 12 bases lay outside the gene matches. Per the germline V gene, CDR1 is SGHKS and CDR2 is YYEKEE (reference sequence). This CDR3 spans 19 amino acids. The CDR3 region has the DNA TGTGCCAGCAGCTTGGCAGGCGGCGGGGGGACCACTAGCACAGATACGCAGTATTTT. Protein: CASSLAGGGGTTSTDTQYF. Drawing the rest from reference TRBV5-5 and TRBJ2-3, the complete variable domain is DAGVTQSPTHLIKTRGQQVTLRCSPISGHKSVSWYQQVLGQGPQFIFQYYEKEERGRGNFPDRFSARQFPNYSSELNVNALLLGDSALYLCASSLAGGGGTTSTDTQYFGPGTRLTVL.

Details on this clone: One end of the junction does not line up with germline, which may come from a read error. CDR3 region: CSSSFVDSNEKLFF. DNA for the CDR3: TGTTCCAGCAGCTTCGTGGACAGTAATGAAAAACTGTTTTTT. The V gene is TRBV7-9, the J gene TRBJ1-4; a weak D match, TRBD1 (6 bases). CDR1 is SEHNR, CDR2 FQNEAQ, per germline (reference sequence). This CDR3 has 14 residues.

The chain is built from TRBV10-3 and TRBJ1-2, with TRBD1 identical over 10 bases. Germline V CDR1 and CDR2: ENHRY, SYGVKD. The CDR3 covers 15 residues. Trimming removed 1 base from V and 7 bases from J; junction bases left unmatched: 6. The CDR3 sequence: CAISELDRGRSGYTF. The CDR3 bases are TGTGCCATCAGTGAGTTGGACAGGGGGAGGTCTGGCTACACCTTC.

The V call is TRBV7-2, the J call TRBJ2-1, with TRBD1 matching over 11 bases. V trimming: 1 base; J trimming: 8 bases; junction bases outside the gene matches: 7. This CDR3 is built from 16 residues. Per the germline V gene, CDR1 is SGHTA and CDR2 is FQGNSA. This chain's CDR3 is CASSLVVGTGGHEQFF. For the CDR3, the DNA is TGTGCCAGCAGCTTAGTTGTCGGGACAGGGGGGCATGAGCAGTTCTTC.

The gene calls are TRBV6-6 and TRBJ2-5; 9 nucleotides agree with TRBD2. Germline lookup yields CDR1 MNHNY and CDR2 SVGAGI (reference sequence). The CDR3 sequence is 15 residues long. Germline trimming cut 2 bases from V and 3 bases from J; bases unmatched to any gene: 4. The CDR3 coding sequence is TGTGCCAGCAGTTACCAGCGGGGGGAAAAAGAGACCCAGTACTTC. Encoded protein: CASSYQRGEKETQYF.

The chain carries TRBV7-2 and TRBJ1-3; a weak D match, TRBD1 (6 bases). This CDR3 is built from 15 residues. The V gene lost 5 bases and the J gene lost 1 base, with 12 bases spanning the gap. Germline values: CDR1 SGHTA, CDR2 FQGNSA. CDR3 sequence reads: CASSTRQGSGNTIYF. The CDR3, as DNA: TGTGCCAGCAGCACCAGGCAGGGGTCTGGAAACACCATATATTTT.

The chain carries TRBV4-1 and TRBJ2-1; 8 bases are a match to TRBD1. This CDR3 is built from 15 residues. The germline V gene has CDR1 MGHRA and CDR2 YSYEKL. Unmatched junction bases numbered 2, after V lost 2 bases and J lost 2 bases. The CDR3 DNA is TGCGCCAGCAGCCAAACAGGGGGAACCTACAATGAGCAGTTCTTC. It yields the protein CASSQTGGTYNEQFF.

This chain joins TRBV5-6 and TRBJ1-2; D is uncertain. This CDR3 contains 13 residues. V lost 2 bases and J 2 bases, leaving 7 bases between the germline ends. The germline gives CDR1 SGHDT, CDR2 YYEEEE. The CDR3: CASSFGGNYGYTF. In DNA, the CDR3 is TGTGCCAGCAGCTTCGGCGGCAACTATGGCTACACCTTC.

J is TRBJ1-2 and V is TRBV18; 8 bases fit TRBD1. This CDR3 is 17 amino acids long. From germline, CDR1 is KGHSH and CDR2 LQKENI. V lost 2 bases, J lost 4 bases, and 12 bases stayed unmatched. The DNA for the CDR3 is TGTGCCAGCTCACCAAAGATCGCAGGGGGCTTGGGCTATGGCTACACCTTC. Its protein product is CASSPKIAGGLGYGYTF.

This chain uses TRBV11-3 with TRBJ2-7; TRBD1 agrees at 9 bases. Germline-derived CDR1 and CDR2 are SGHNT and YENEEA. J was trimmed by 5 bases and V by 3 bases; bases with no gene match: 8. The CDR3 loop spans 15 amino acids. The CDR3: CASSFARDRVHEQYF. As DNA, the CDR3 is TGTGCCAGCAGCTTCGCACGGGACAGGGTCCACGAGCAGTACTTC.

J is TRBJ2-1 and V is TRBV7-9; possible D gene TRBD1, 6 bases. V lost 2 bases and J 1 base, leaving 6 bases between the germline ends. Looked up from germline, CDR1 is SEHNR and CDR2 is FQNEAQ (reference sequence). The CDR3 is 14 amino acids. The CDR3 nucleotides read TGTGCCAGCAGCTTACAGGGGTCCTACAATGAGCAGTTCTTC. Its protein product is CASSLQGSYNEQFF.

The V and J genes are TRBV6-1 and TRBJ2-5; D may be TRBD2 (6 bases). Trimming left V 6 bases short and J 4 bases short, with 9 bases between. Germline assignment: CDR1 MNHNS and CDR2 SASEGT. The CDR3 spans 12 residues. CDR3 protein: CASSRLGETQYF. The CDR3, as DNA: TGTGCCAGCAGCCGACTAGGAGAGACCCAGTACTTC.

The chain is built from TRBV5-1 and TRBJ2-2, with 8 bases aligning to TRBD1. J gave up 4 bases and V 5 bases, and 4 bases lay outside the gene matches. In germline, CDR1 is SGHRS, CDR2 YFSETQ. The CDR3 runs to 14 residues. Here the CDR3 reads CASSPQGGTGELFF. Here the CDR3 DNA reads TGCGCCAGCAGTCCACAGGGGGGCACCGGGGAGCTGTTTTTT.

This clone has just a few counts. V usage is TRBV14 and J usage is TRBJ2-5; 12 nucleotides align to TRBD2. The CDR3 totals 16 residues. Germline-derived CDR1 and CDR2 are SGHDN and FVKESK. Trimming cost V 6 bases and J 1 base; bases outside gene matches: 6. In DNA, the CDR3 is TGTGCCAGCAGTCTCGGACTAGCGGGGCCCCAAGAGACCCAGTACTTC. Amino acids: CASSLGLAGPQETQYF. The whole variable domain, filled in from reference TRBV14 and TRBJ2-5, reads EAGVTQFPSHSVIEKGQTVTLRCDPISGHDNLYWYRRVMGKEIKFLLHFVKESKQDESGMPNNRFLAERTGGTYSTLKVQPAELEDSGVYFCASSLGLAGPQETQYFGPGTRLLVL.

CDR3 amino acids: CASSLIGLAGDEQYF. CDR3 DNA sequence: TGTGCCAGCAGCTTAATCGGGCTAGCGGGGGACGAGCAGTACTTC. The chain joins TRBV7-8 to TRBJ2-7, with 10 nucleotides matching TRBD2. With 2 bases clipped from V and 5 bases from J, the junction kept 6 bases outside the gene matches. The CDR3 runs to 15 residues. Germline-derived CDR1 and CDR2 are SGHVS and FQNEAQ.

The V and J genes are TRBV9 and TRBJ2-1; TRBD2 is a possible D gene (5 bases). CDR1 and CDR2 from the germline V gene are SGDLS and YYNGEE. Between the trimmed V and J ends, which lost 0 bases and 5 bases, there was a span of 9 bases. The CDR3 totals 14 residues. The CDR3 spells CASSVGGFNNEQFF. The CDR3 nucleotides read TGTGCCAGCAGCGTAGGAGGGTTCAACAATGAGCAGTTCTTC. The complete variable domain, with remaining parts taken from reference TRBV9 and TRBJ2-1, reads DSGVTQTPKHLITATGQRVTLRCSPRSGDLSVYWYQQSLDQGLQFLIQYYNGEERAKGNILERFSAQQFPDLHSELNLSSLELGDSALYFCASSVGGFNNEQFFGPGTRLTVL.

This clone has a handful of counts. This rearrangement joins TRBV19 to TRBJ1-1; TRBD1 might be the D (5 bases). Germline CDR1 is LNHDA and CDR2 is SQIVND (reference sequence). Trimming cost V 3 bases and J 3 bases, with 20 bases left between them. There are 17 residues in the CDR3. The CDR3 nucleotides read TGTGCCAGTAGTATTATGGCCCCGGCAGGAGGGGACACTGAAGCTTTCTTT. This codes for CASSIMAPAGGDTEAFF.

This clone was seen more than once but under ten times. The chain couples TRBV5-3 to TRBJ1-5; D unclear. TRBV5-3 is assigned to the ORF class and has an uncertain function. V was pared by 8 bases and J by 0 bases, with 12 bases between. The CDR3 is made up of 14 amino acids. The CDR3 nucleotides are TGTGCCAGCAGGCTTCACCCTAGCAATCAGCCCCAGCATTTT. The encoded protein is CASRLHPSNQPQHF.

This chain joins TRBV10-3 and TRBJ2-1, with 7 positions matching TRBD1. Trimming at V came to 7 bases and at J to 5 bases, leaving 5 bases not matched to a gene. The V gene's germline CDR1 is ENHRY and CDR2 SYGVKD. The CDR3 runs 13 residues. The CDR3 region is CAIKTGLHNEQFF. CDR3 nucleotides: TGTGCCATCAAGACAGGGCTCCACAATGAGCAGTTCTTC.

To note about this clone: Additional DNA sequences in this sample encode the identical CDR3. The CDR3 here is CASSDNRSPLHF. The DNA for the CDR3 is TGTGCCAGCAGTGACAACCGGTCGCCCCTCCACTTT. The V and J genes are TRBV6-1 and TRBJ1-6, with unresolved D. The V end was cut by 3 bases, the J end by 13 bases, with 10 bases between. Germline assignment: CDR1 MNHNS and CDR2 SASEGT. This CDR3 contains 12 residues.

This clone was found a few times. V usage is TRBV5-6 and J usage is TRBJ1-5; no clear D. The CDR3 extends over 14 amino acids. Trimming took 4 bases from V and 0 from J, leaving 8 bases between them. The germline V gene encodes CDR1 SGHDT and CDR2 YYEEEE. The CDR3 sequence: CASSPGYSNQPQHF. CDR3 bases: TGTGCCAGCAGCCCAGGTTATAGCAATCAGCCCCAGCATTTT.

This sequence joins TRBV5-6 and TRBJ1-3; no clear D. CDR1 is SGHDT and CDR2 is YYEEEE in the germline V gene. The CDR3 runs to 15 residues. Trimming took 4 bases from V and 0 from J, leaving 11 bases between them. CDR3 sequence reads: CASSAYKSSGNTIYF. The CDR3 nucleotides read TGTGCCAGCAGCGCATACAAAAGCTCTGGAAACACCATATATTTT.

CDR3 amino acids: CASSPAGQDTQYF. As DNA, the CDR3 is TGCGCCAGCAGTCCAGCGGGGCAAGATACGCAGTATTTT. The rearrangement joins TRBV5-1 to TRBJ2-3; 7 bases are a match to TRBD2. In germline, CDR1 is SGHRS, CDR2 YFSETQ. This CDR3 has 13 amino acids. Germline trimming cut 5 bases from V and 5 bases from J; bases unmatched to any gene: 5.

This chain links TRBV7-2 with TRBJ2-1; 10 nucleotides match TRBD1. Trimming took 5 bases from V and 4 from J; bases not matched to a gene: 5. This CDR3 has 15 amino acids. Germline CDR1 SGHTA, CDR2 FQGNSA. CDR3 residues: CASSERTGGYNEQFF. The DNA for the CDR3 is TGTGCCAGCAGCGAACGGACAGGGGGTTACAATGAGCAGTTCTTC. Looking up the rest from reference TRBV7-2 and TRBJ2-1 gives the full variable domain: GAGVSQSPSNKVTEKGKDVELRCDPISGHTALYWYRQSLGQGLEFLIYFQGNSAPDKSGLPSDRFSAERTGGSVSTLTIQRTQQEDSAVYLCASSERTGGYNEQFFGPGTRLTVL.

This clone was seen more than once but under ten times. The V call is TRBV30, the J call TRBJ1-1; no clear D gene. V was clipped by 0 bases and J by 8 bases, with 10 bases between them. The CDR3 runs 12 residues. Germline V CDR1 and CDR2: GTSNPN, SVGIG (reference sequence). DNA for the CDR3: TGTGCCTGGAGTGTACCGCCTAACGAAGCTTTCTTT. Protein product: CAWSVPPNEAFF.

This clone was counted between two and nine times. The J gene is TRBJ1-4, the V gene TRBV6-6; the D gene is possibly TRBD1 (5 bases). The V end lost 0 bases, the J end lost 8 bases, and 7 bases lay between the germline ends. CDR1 is MNHNY, CDR2 SVGAGI, per germline (reference sequence). The CDR3 sequence is 13 residues long. CDR3 in DNA: TGTGCCAGCAGTTACTCGGGGGGAGAAAAACTGTTTTTT. Translated: CASSYSGGEKLFF.

The chain couples TRBV6-5 to TRBJ1-5, with 9 bases lining up with TRBD1. The CDR3 spans 14 residues. CDR1 and CDR2 (germline): MNHEY, SVGAGI. The trim removed 6 bases at V and 6 bases at J, leaving 6 bases unmatched. CDR3: CASREQGAFQPQHF. The CDR3 coding sequence is TGTGCCAGCAGGGAACAGGGGGCATTTCAGCCCCAGCATTTT.